A single sample is the source of the 28 T cell receptor beta chains below, sequenced in a study of shared clonotypes between healthy human individuals. The data were produced by immunoSEQ multiplex PCR, yet TCRdb's version contains in-frame clones alone and is incomplete. The top ten clones hold more than 1.5% of a sample with approximately 1.9 million clones, just over 90% of them seen once. CD45RO negativity and positive selection for CCR7 defined naive CD8 cells, a population that excluded terminally differentiated effector memory CD45RA+ cells. Sequencing was performed on naive CD8+ T cells from PBMCs. These receptors originate from a man younger than 35 in good health. Some clones in this sample may be carry-over from other donors' samples.

This sequence joins TRBV27 and TRBJ1-6; perhaps TRBD1 as D (5 bases). The CDR3 is 13 amino acids. With 5 bases removed from V and 12 bases from J, the gap between germline ends came to 14 bases. Germline lookup yields CDR1 MNHEY and CDR2 SMNVEV (reference sequence). CDR3 nucleotides: TGTGCCAGCAGTCTTGGGACCGAGGTACCCCTCCACTTT. Translation gives CASSLGTEVPLHF.

V gene TRBV19 combines with J gene TRBJ1-3; D gene unclear. The CDR3 is made up of 20 amino acids. Germline lookup yields CDR1 LNHDA and CDR2 SQIVND (reference sequence). V lost 2 bases and J 0 bases, leaving 23 bases between the germline ends. The CDR3 DNA reads as TGTGCCAGTAGTATACCGCGAGATCATAGGGTAAACGACTCTGGAAACACCATATATTTT. It encodes CASSIPRDHRVNDSGNTIYF.

The chain joins TRBV27 to TRBJ2-3, with 11 positions matching TRBD2. Looked up from germline, CDR1 is MNHEY and CDR2 is SMNVEV (reference sequence). The trim removed 5 bases at V and 7 bases at J, leaving 11 bases unmatched. There are 16 residues in the CDR3. The CDR3 region has the DNA TGTGCCAGCAGTCGAGGCCCCGGGACTAGCGGAAATACGCAGTATTTT. Its translation: CASSRGPGTSGNTQYF.

This chain joins TRBV29-1 and TRBJ1-3, with 7 nucleotides matching TRBD1. Germline V lookup: CDR1 SQVTM, CDR2 ANQGSEA. The CDR3 length is 14 residues. V trimming: 7 bases; J trimming: 4 bases; junction bases outside the gene matches: 10. The CDR3 loop reads CSADTGVEGNTIYF. CDR3 DNA sequence: TGCAGCGCTGACACAGGGGTAGAGGGAAACACCATATATTTT.

This chain uses TRBV9 with TRBJ2-7, with 12 bases matching TRBD2. J gave up 0 bases and V 0 bases, and 4 bases lay outside the gene matches. The germline CDR1 and CDR2 sequences are SGDLS and YYNGEE. This CDR3 comprises 17 residues. In DNA, the CDR3 is TGTGCCAGCAGCGTAGGCGCGACTAGCGGGAGCTCCTACGAGCAGTACTTC. This translates into CASSVGATSGSSYEQYF.

This chain connects TRBV28 to TRBJ1-1; tentatively, D is TRBD1 (6 bases). The CDR3 runs 14 residues. The V end was cut by 7 bases, the J end by 5 bases, with 17 bases between. Germline values: CDR1 MDHEN, CDR2 SYDVKM. The chain's CDR3 is CASTLGGPGTEAFF. Written as DNA, the CDR3 is TGTGCCAGCACCCTGGGGGGGCCGGGGACTGAAGCTTTCTTT.

The chain combines TRBV27 with TRBJ2-7; TRBD1 matches at 7 bases. The CDR3 consists of 13 residues. Germline CDR1 MNHEY, CDR2 SMNVEV (reference sequence). V dropped 5 bases and J dropped 6; count of bases not matched to a gene: 7. The CDR3 is CASSPRQGVEQYF. CDR3 nucleotide sequence: TGTGCCAGCAGTCCCCGACAGGGAGTCGAGCAGTACTTC.

The rearrangement links TRBV4-2 to TRBJ1-5, with D unresolved. The CDR3 is 13 amino acids. The V gene's germline CDR1 is LGHNA and CDR2 YNFKEQ. V was clipped by 4 bases and J by 6 bases, with 10 bases between them. CDR3 nucleotides: TGTGCCAGCAGCCTGTTGATCCGTCAGCCCCAGCATTTT. Translating it yields CASSLLIRQPQHF.

The gene calls are TRBV27 and TRBJ2-1; D may correspond to TRBD1 or TRBD2 (5 bases each). This CDR3 region has 15 residues. The V and J ends lost 3 bases and 3 bases respectively, with 12 bases between them. The germline gives CDR1 MNHEY, CDR2 SMNVEV (reference sequence). Here the CDR3 reads CASSFRQTIYNEQFF. DNA of the CDR3: TGTGCCAGCAGTTTCAGACAGACTATCTACAATGAGCAGTTCTTC.

In this sample, this clone turned up once. The sample has other DNA sequences that encode this CDR3 too. The rearrangement links TRBV7-9 to TRBJ1-5; no definite D call. V shed 5 bases and J shed 7 bases, with 9 bases lying between them. CDR3 length equals 12 residues. Looked up from germline, CDR1 is SEHNR and CDR2 is FQNEAQ (reference sequence). The CDR3 DNA follows: TGTGCCAGCAGCCTAACGGGACAGCCCCAGCATTTT. It is translated as CASSLTGQPQHF. Filled out from reference TRBV7-9 and TRBJ1-5, the complete variable domain reads DTGVSQNPRHKITKRGQNVTFRCDPISEHNRLYWYRQTLGQGPEFLTYFQNEAQLEKSRLLSDRFSAERPKGSFSTLEIQRTEQGDSAMYLCASSLTGQPQHFGDGTRLSIL.

This clone is a singleton in its sample. V usage is TRBV4-1 and J usage is TRBJ2-1; D gene ambiguous. The CDR3 sequence is 16 residues long. Germline CDR1 MGHRA, CDR2 YSYEKL. The V end lost 4 bases, the J end lost 4 bases, and 17 bases lay between the germline ends. The CDR3 DNA reads as TGCGCCAGCAGCCTTTCCGGAGCCGCGATTTACAATGAGCAGTTCTTC. This translates into CASSLSGAAIYNEQFF.

In its sample, this clone was seen once. The chain combines TRBV7-2 with TRBJ2-3; 10 bases map to TRBD2. CDR3 length equals 15 residues. Germline CDR1 reads SGHTA; CDR2 reads FQGNSA. V was pared by 5 bases and J by 8 bases, with 10 bases of the junction left unmatched. The CDR3 region is CASSGLAGGLGTQYF. The CDR3, as DNA: TGTGCCAGCAGCGGATTAGCGGGAGGACTCGGTACGCAGTATTTT.

The chain couples TRBV15 to TRBJ1-2; 9 bases are shared with TRBD1. The length of the CDR3 is 15 residues. Germline CDR1 LNHNV, CDR2 YYDKDF (reference sequence). J lost 4 bases, V lost 3 bases, and 6 bases had no gene match. The chain's CDR3 is CATSRSGTGFYGYTF. Written as DNA, the CDR3 is TGTGCCACCAGCAGGAGCGGGACAGGGTTCTATGGCTACACCTTC. The full variable domain, completed using reference TRBV15 and TRBJ1-2, is DAMVIQNPRYQVTQFGKPVTLSCSQTLNHNVMYWYQQKSSQAPKLLFHYYDKDFNNEADTPDNFQSRRPNTSFCFLDIRSPGLGDTAMYLCATSRSGTGFYGYTFGSGTRLTVV.

About this clone itself: Lacking the conserved final phenylalanine or tryptophan, this CDR3 likely reflects a read error. The chain couples TRBV4-1 to TRBJ2-7; unclear D gene. The CDR3 contains 15 residues. Per the germline V gene, CDR1 is MGHRA and CDR2 is YSYEKL. V dropped 4 bases and J dropped 3 bases, with 16 bases sitting between them. As DNA, the CDR3 is TGCGCCAGCAGCCGGGCAAGCACGGAGCTCTACGAGCAGTACCTC. It yields the protein CASSRASTELYEQYL.

The CDR3 DNA sequence: TGTGCCAGCAGTCTAGCGGGAGGTAACAATGAGCAGTTCTTC. This translates into CASSLAGGNNEQFF. The J gene is TRBJ2-1, the V gene TRBV25-1, with 11 positions matching TRBD2. The germline V gene encodes CDR1 MGHDK and CDR2 SYGVNS. The V gene end was trimmed by 5 bases and the J gene end by 5 bases; junction bases not matched to a gene: 2. This CDR3 region has 14 residues.

This clone was recorded once. The V call is TRBV7-6, the J call TRBJ2-2; TRBD2 might be the D (5 bases). Germline values: CDR1 SGHVS, CDR2 FNYEAQ. The CDR3 contains 19 residues. The V and J ends lost 0 bases and 3 bases respectively, with 20 bases between them. The CDR3 loop is CASSLAEPGSLWDTGELFF. The CDR3 bases are TGTGCCAGCAGCTTAGCGGAGCCGGGATCTCTTTGGGACACCGGGGAGCTGTTTTTT.

The rearrangement links TRBV28 to TRBJ2-1; D is ambiguous. Per germline, CDR1 MDHEN and CDR2 SYDVKM. The V end lost 3 bases, the J end lost 4 bases, and 10 bases lay between the germline ends. This CDR3 comprises 14 residues. The CDR3 sequence: CASSFIDLYNEQFF. The CDR3 nucleotides read TGTGCCAGCAGTTTCATCGACCTTTACAATGAGCAGTTCTTC.

This clone was detected only once. The rearrangement joins TRBV27 to TRBJ2-7; D is uncertain. CDR1 and CDR2 from the germline V gene are MNHEY and SMNVEV (reference sequence). This CDR3 comprises 15 residues. Trimming pared 2 bases from V and 3 bases from J, leaving 14 bases between. CDR3 loop: CASSLVGPERYEQYF. CDR3 DNA sequence: TGTGCCAGCAGTTTAGTCGGCCCCGAGCGCTACGAGCAGTACTTC.

V is TRBV19 and J is TRBJ2-7; D gene ambiguous. Germline loops: CDR1 LNHDA, CDR2 SQIVND (reference sequence). V lost 1 base and J 2 bases, leaving 9 bases between the germline ends. This CDR3 has 14 residues. The chain's CDR3 is CASSIVADTYEQYF. The CDR3 DNA follows: TGTGCCAGTAGTATAGTGGCGGATACCTACGAGCAGTACTTC.

In regard to this clone: Different DNA sequences within this sample yield the same CDR3. The rearrangement uses TRBV29-1 and TRBJ2-7, with a possible D match to TRBD1 (5 bases). The CDR3 is 11 residues long. V dropped 4 bases and J dropped 3 bases, with 7 bases sitting between them. CDR1 and CDR2 (germline): SQVTM, ANQGSEA. Written as DNA, the CDR3 is TGCAGCGTTGGCGACAGCTACGAGCAGTACTTC. It is translated as CSVGDSYEQYF.

This chain uses TRBV7-9 with TRBJ2-1, with D possibly being TRBD2 (6 bases). This CDR3 comprises 15 residues. CDR1 is SEHNR and CDR2 is FQNEAQ in the germline V gene (reference sequence). Trimming took off 5 bases at V and 9 bases at J, with 20 bases between the two ends. The CDR3 protein is CASSDRLREVGEQFF. The CDR3 DNA sequence: TGTGCCAGCAGCGACCGGCTCAGGGAGGTGGGTGAGCAGTTCTTC. Full variable domain (remainder filled in from reference TRBV7-9 and TRBJ2-1): DTGVSQNPRHKITKRGQNVTFRCDPISEHNRLYWYRQTLGQGPEFLTYFQNEAQLEKSRLLSDRFSAERPKGSFSTLEIQRTEQGDSAMYLCASSDRLREVGEQFFGPGTRLTVL.

The chain carries TRBV9 and TRBJ1-1; TRBD1 might be the D (5 bases). The CDR3 runs to 13 residues. CDR1 is SGDLS and CDR2 is YYNGEE in the germline V gene. Trimming took off 2 bases at V and 3 bases at J, with 8 bases between the two ends. CDR3 sequence reads: CASSVWDDTEAFF. CDR3 sequence (DNA): TGTGCCAGCAGCGTCTGGGACGACACTGAAGCTTTCTTT.

The chain carries TRBV15 and TRBJ1-5, with 7 bases lining up with TRBD1. Trimming removed 0 bases from V and 7 bases from J; junction bases left unmatched: 12. CDR3 length: 17 residues. Germline V CDR1 and CDR2: LNHNV, YYDKDF (reference sequence). CDR3 amino acids: CATSRDLRQGGDQPQHF. The CDR3 DNA reads TGTGCCACCAGCAGAGATCTCCGGCAGGGGGGAGACCAGCCCCAGCATTTT.

This clone showed up just a few times. The chain couples TRBV6-5 to TRBJ2-1; D not resolved. V dropped 0 bases and J dropped 15 bases, with 9 bases sitting between them. The CDR3 consists of 11 residues. Germline V gene lookup returns CDR1 MNHEY and CDR2 SVGAGI. CDR3 residues: CASSYSYDWFF. DNA of the CDR3: TGTGCCAGCAGTTACTCCTACGATTGGTTCTTC.

The gene calls are TRBV13 and TRBJ1-1; D is possibly TRBD1 (6 bases). The germline V gene has CDR1 PRHDT and CDR2 FYEKMQ (reference sequence). The CDR3 totals 14 residues. Trimming took 0 bases from V and 6 from J, leaving 11 bases between them. CDR3 coding DNA: TGTGCCAGCAGCTTAGGAGGGGGATGGTCTGAAGCTTTCTTT. It codes for CASSLGGGWSEAFF.

This chain uses TRBV28 with TRBJ2-7; 9 nucleotides align to TRBD1. The ends lost 1 base at V and 1 base at J; junction bases unmatched: 2. CDR3 length: 15 residues. Germline V gene data show CDR1 as MDHEN and CDR2 as SYDVKM. CDR3 bases: TGTGCCAGCAGTTTATACAGGGGGCGTTCCTACGAGCAGTACTTC. It is translated as CASSLYRGRSYEQYF.

The chain joins TRBV4-3 to TRBJ2-1; 8 bases align to TRBD2. The junction had 4 bases not matched to a gene; V was cut back by 0 bases and J by 0 bases. Germline assignment: CDR1 LGHNA and CDR2 YSLEER. This CDR3 is built from 17 residues. CDR3 DNA sequence: TGCGCCAGCAGCCAAGAGGGACTAGTGAGCTCCTACAATGAGCAGTTCTTC. This codes for CASSQEGLVSSYNEQFF.

With regard to this clone: The same CDR3 arises from other DNA sequences in this sample as well. The chain links TRBV29-1 to TRBJ1-2, with D maybe TRBD1 (6 bases). The CDR3 loop spans 11 amino acids. V was shortened by 4 bases and J by 5 bases, with 8 bases between the two germline ends. Germline V gene sequence: CDR1 SQVTM, CDR2 ANQGSEA. This chain's CDR3 is CSVVGQYGYTF. CDR3 bases: TGCAGCGTTGTCGGACAGTATGGCTACACCTTC.